This record covers a single T cell receptor (beta chain). The antigen remains unidentified. The source of the sample is a study of cytomegalovirus exposure and HLA in healthy donors. Study background: Sequencing of 150 million to 200 million T cells in an earlier analysis found approximately 120 million unique TCR beta sequences.

Study results and caveats: A previous analysis found most TCR beta V segments productive roughly 87% or roughly 30% of the time. Indistinguishable V segments, including TRBV6-2 and TRBV6-3, were excluded.

The PCR was carried out with 60 Vbeta primers and 13 Jbeta primers. The table came from immunoSEQ multiplex PCR; TCRdb's copy has only in-frame clones and leaves some out. The data contain some 150,000 clones, over 60% of them singletons. V lost 1 base to trimming and J lost 1 base; unmatched junction nucleotides: 4. Looked up from germline, CDR1 is MGHRA and CDR2 is YSYEKL. CDR3 size: 16 residues. As for the donors, each was a healthy bone marrow donor. J is TRBJ2-3 and V is TRBV4-1; 8 bases match TRBD2. The sequenced material came from PBMCs. This clonotype originated in a female donor in good health and CMV-seronegative. CDR3 bases: TGCGCCAGCAGCCAAGTCGGGGGGGGCGGCACAGATACGCAGTATTTT. Its translation: CASSQVGGGGTDTQYF.